Listed here is a single T cell receptor (beta chain). The record originates from a study of blood T cell repertoires in COVID-19. Germline CDR1 reads SGDLS; CDR2 reads YYNGEE. The CDR3 is 14 amino acids. The junction had 1 base not matched to a gene; V was cut back by 0 bases and J by 5 bases. The data were produced by immunoSEQ multiplex PCR, yet TCRdb's version contains in-frame clones alone and is incomplete. The table records 150,000 or so clones, roughly 90% of them present only once. Sample: PBMCs or T cells enriched from blood (not recorded which). The source of this sequence is a woman between 45 and 60 years old who had recovered from COVID-19. V and J are TRBV9 and TRBJ1-5; 8 bases are a match to TRBD1. The CDR3 protein is CASSVEDRDQPQHF. The CDR3 DNA sequence: TGTGCCAGCAGCGTAGAGGACAGGGATCAGCCCCAGCATTTT.